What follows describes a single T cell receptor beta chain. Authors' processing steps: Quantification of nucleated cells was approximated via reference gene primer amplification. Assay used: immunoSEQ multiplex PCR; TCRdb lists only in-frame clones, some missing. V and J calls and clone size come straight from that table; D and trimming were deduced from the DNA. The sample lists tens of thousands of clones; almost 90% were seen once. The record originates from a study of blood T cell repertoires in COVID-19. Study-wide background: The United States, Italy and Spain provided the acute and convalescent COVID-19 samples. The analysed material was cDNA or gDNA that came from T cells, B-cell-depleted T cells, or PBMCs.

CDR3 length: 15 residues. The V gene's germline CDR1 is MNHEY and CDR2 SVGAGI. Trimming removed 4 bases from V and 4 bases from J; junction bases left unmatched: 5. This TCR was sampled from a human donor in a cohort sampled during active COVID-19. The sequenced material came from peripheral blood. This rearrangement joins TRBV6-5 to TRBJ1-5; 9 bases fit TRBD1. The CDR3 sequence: CASSFTGGGNQPQHF. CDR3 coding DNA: TGTGCCAGCAGTTTCACAGGGGGCGGGAATCAGCCCCAGCATTTT.